This T cell receptor beta chain was observed in a study of blood T cell repertoires in COVID-19. Study as a whole: T cells, B-cell-depleted T cells, or PBMCs supplied cDNA or gDNA.

With V trimmed by 4 bases and J by 4 bases, 3 bases remained unmatched. CDR3 length equals 14 residues. CDR1 and CDR2 (germline): SNHLY, FYNNEI. Measured with immunoSEQ multiplex PCR; TCRdb has only the in-frame clones, and not every one. The profile shows 210,000 or so clones, about 90% of them singletons. The clonotype was recovered from a man younger than 35 with active or convalescent COVID-19. The sequenced sample consisted of peripheral blood. The V and J genes are TRBV2 and TRBJ2-7; TRBD2 matches at 11 bases. In nucleotides, the CDR3 is TGTGCCAGCAGTGTTGGGACTAGCGGATACGAGCAGTACTTC. It yields the protein CASSVGTSGYEQYF.